The clone carrying this T cell receptor beta chain was counted a few times. Donors were all healthy Caucasians. TCRdb reanalysed the 5' RACE reads using MiXCR and keeps one entry per CDR3 protein. Seen here are 300,000 to 400,000 distinct CDR3 sequences, roughly 12% observed once, and the top ten hold around 7.8%. These data are taken from a study of identical twins. These data also featured in a second study, about yellow fever vaccine responses in identical twins.

Material: CD8+ T cells sorted from blood. This sequence originates from a woman younger than 35 in good health.

The CDR3 sequence: CASSLIAYEQYF. CDR3 bases: TGTGCCAGCAGTTTAATAGCCTACGAGCAGTACTTC. The chain combines TRBV12-3 or TRBV12-4 with TRBJ2-7; no clear D gene. This CDR3 region has 12 residues. V was trimmed by 2 bases and J by 2 bases, leaving 4 bases between them.